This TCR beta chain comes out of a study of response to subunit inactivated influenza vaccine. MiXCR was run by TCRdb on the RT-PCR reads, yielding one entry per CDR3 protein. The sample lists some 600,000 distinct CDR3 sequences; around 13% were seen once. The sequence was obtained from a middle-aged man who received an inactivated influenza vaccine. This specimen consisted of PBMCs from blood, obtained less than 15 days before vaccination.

CDR3 sequence (DNA): TGTGCCAGCAGTCTCTCCCACGGAGGGTTTCACACTGAAGCTTTCTTT. This translates into CASSLSHGGFHTEAFF. The chain has TRBV12-3 or TRBV12-4 and TRBJ1-1, with D unresolved. This CDR3 spans 16 amino acids. V lost 5 bases and J 3 bases, leaving 19 bases between the germline ends.